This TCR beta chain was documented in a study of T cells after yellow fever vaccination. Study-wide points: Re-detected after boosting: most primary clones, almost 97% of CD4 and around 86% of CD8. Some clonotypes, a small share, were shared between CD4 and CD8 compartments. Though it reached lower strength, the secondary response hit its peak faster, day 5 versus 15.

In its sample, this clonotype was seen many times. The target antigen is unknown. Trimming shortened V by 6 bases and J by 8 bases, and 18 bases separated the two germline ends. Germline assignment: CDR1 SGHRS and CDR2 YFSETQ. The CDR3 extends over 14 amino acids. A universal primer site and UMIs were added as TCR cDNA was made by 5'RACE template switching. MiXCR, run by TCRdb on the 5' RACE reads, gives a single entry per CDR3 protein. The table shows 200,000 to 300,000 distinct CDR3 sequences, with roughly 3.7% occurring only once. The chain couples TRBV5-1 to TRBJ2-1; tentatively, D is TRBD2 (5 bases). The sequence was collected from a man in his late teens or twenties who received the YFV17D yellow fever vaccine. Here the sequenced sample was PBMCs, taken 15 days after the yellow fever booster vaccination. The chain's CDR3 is CASIDSRGSDEQFF. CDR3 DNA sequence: TGCGCCAGCATCGACTCCCGGGGATCTGATGAGCAGTTCTTC.